This T cell receptor (beta chain) was documented in a study of T-cell memory formation after mild COVID-19. Background on the study: Across donors, TCR clusters were largely donor specific. General study findings and limits: While clones contracting from day 15 to 85 were balanced between CD4 and CD8, later expanders leaned CD4+.

This clonotype showed up many times. Its specificity is unknown. 5'RACE with constant-segment primers yielded barcoded, UMI-tagged TCR alpha and TCR beta cDNA libraries. TCRdb independently ran MiXCR on the 5' RACE reads; one entry per CDR3 protein. The sample comprises a few hundred thousand distinct CDR3 sequences, approximately 8% of which are singletons, and less than 25% rests with the top ten. The germline V gene has CDR1 MNHEY and CDR2 SVGAGI. With 2 bases clipped from V and 5 bases from J, the junction kept 8 bases outside the gene matches. The CDR3 consists of 15 residues. This receptor was taken from a man aged 18 to 30 who had mild COVID-19 (a few samples of this study predate the infection). Cell type and time point are not known. V is TRBV6-5 and J is TRBJ2-7; 8 positions agree with TRBD1. The sequencing sample was made of PBMCs or a T cell subset sorted from them (not recorded which). In nucleotides, the CDR3 is TGTGCCAGCAGTTACAGAGGCAGGGGGCTCAACGAGCAGTACTTC. It is translated as CASSYRGRGLNEQYF.